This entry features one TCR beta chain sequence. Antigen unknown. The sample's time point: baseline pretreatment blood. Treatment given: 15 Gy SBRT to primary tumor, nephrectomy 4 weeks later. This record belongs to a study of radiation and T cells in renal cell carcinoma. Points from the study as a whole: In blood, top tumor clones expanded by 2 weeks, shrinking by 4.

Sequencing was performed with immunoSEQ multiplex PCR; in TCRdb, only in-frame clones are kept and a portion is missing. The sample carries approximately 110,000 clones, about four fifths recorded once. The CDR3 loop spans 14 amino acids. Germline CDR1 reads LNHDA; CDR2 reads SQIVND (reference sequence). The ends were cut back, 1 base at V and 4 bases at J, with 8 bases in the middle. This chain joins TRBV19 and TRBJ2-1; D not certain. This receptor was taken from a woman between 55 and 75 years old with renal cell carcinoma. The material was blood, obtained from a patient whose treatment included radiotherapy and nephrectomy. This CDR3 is CASSIGAGYNEQFF. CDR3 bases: TGTGCCAGTAGTATAGGGGCAGGATACAATGAGCAGTTCTTC.